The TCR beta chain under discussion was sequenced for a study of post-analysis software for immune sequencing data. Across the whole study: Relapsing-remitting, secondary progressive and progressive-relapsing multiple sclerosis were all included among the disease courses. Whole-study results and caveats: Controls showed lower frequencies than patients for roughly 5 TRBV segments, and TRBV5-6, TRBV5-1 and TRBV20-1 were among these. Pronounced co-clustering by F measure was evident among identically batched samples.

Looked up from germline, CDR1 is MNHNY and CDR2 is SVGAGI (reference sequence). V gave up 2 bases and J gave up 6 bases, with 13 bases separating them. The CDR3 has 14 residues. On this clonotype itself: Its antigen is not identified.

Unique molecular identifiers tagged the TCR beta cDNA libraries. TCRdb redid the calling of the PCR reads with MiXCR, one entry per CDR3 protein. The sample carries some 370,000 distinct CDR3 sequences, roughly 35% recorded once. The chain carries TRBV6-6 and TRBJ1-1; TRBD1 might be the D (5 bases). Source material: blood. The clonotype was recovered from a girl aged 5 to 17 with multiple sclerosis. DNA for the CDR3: TGTGCCAGCAGTTACGCCGGGGGTCGGGCTGAAGCTTTCTTT. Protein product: CASSYAGGRAEAFF.